This T cell receptor (beta chain) appears in the sequencing data of a study of blood T cell repertoires in COVID-19. About the study: The United States, Italy and Spain supplied acute and convalescent COVID-19 samples.

Original processing notes: Amplification of reference gene primers was used by the study to estimate nucleated cell counts. Profiling relied on immunoSEQ multiplex PCR, and the TCRdb table lists in-frame clones only, not all of them. That table gives V, J and clone size, and the DNA gave D and trimming. The sample records just over 95,000 clones, 90% being singletons. The sequence was obtained from a man aged 45-65 years with acute or convalescent COVID-19. The sample taken for sequencing was peripheral blood.

As DNA, the CDR3 is TGTGCCAGTAGTGGGACGGACAGGGTTTTATACAATGAGCAGTTCTTC. As protein: CASSGTDRVLYNEQFF. This rearrangement joins TRBV19 to TRBJ2-1, with 8 nucleotides matching TRBD1. Unmatched junction bases numbered 10, after V lost 5 bases and J lost 4 bases. The V gene's germline CDR1 is LNHDA and CDR2 SQIVND (reference sequence). This CDR3 has 16 amino acids.